These 28 T cell receptor beta chains came from one sample sequenced in a study of T cells in localized non-small cell lung cancer. Produced via immunoSEQ multiplex PCR; TCRdb's table is partial and in-frame only. The repertoire includes 100,000 to 150,000 clones, 89% of them detected once, and 1.7% sits in the top ten. The sequences come from peripheral blood, collected before any cancer treatment. All receptors come from a female donor of 60 years or more with stage I lung adenocarcinoma.

This chain uses TRBV19 with TRBJ2-2; no firm D call. The CDR3 sequence is 13 residues long. CDR1 is LNHDA and CDR2 is SQIVND in the germline V gene (reference sequence). V lost 5 bases and J 4 bases, leaving 8 bases between the germline ends. DNA of the CDR3: TGTGCCAGTAGTGCCAAAATCACCGGGGAGCTGTTTTTT. Translation: CASSAKITGELFF.

V usage is TRBV4-1 and J usage is TRBJ2-7; 10 nucleotides agree with TRBD2. Losses at the gene ends were 4 bases for V and 5 bases for J; bases not matched to a gene: 5. Germline loops: CDR1 MGHRA, CDR2 YSYEKL. The CDR3 length is 14 residues. CDR3 amino acids: CASSLGTSVNEQYF. In nucleotides, the CDR3 is TGCGCCAGCAGCCTCGGGACTAGCGTCAACGAGCAGTACTTC.

The gene calls are TRBV5-1 and TRBJ2-1; 16 bases align to TRBD2. This CDR3 comprises 19 residues. Trimming at V came to 4 bases and at J to 5 bases, leaving 12 bases not matched to a gene. Germline-derived CDR1 and CDR2 are SGHRS and YFSETQ. The CDR3 DNA follows: TGCGCCAGCAGCAGAACCGGGACTAGCGGGAGGGCCGCAAACAATGAGCAGTTCTTC. Protein product: CASSRTGTSGRAANNEQFF.

The CDR3 spells CASSQWETSGRPDTQYF. CDR3 nucleotides: TGTGCCAGCAGCCAATGGGAGACTAGCGGGAGACCAGATACGCAGTATTTT. This chain joins TRBV4-2 and TRBJ2-3, with 12 nucleotides matching TRBD2. The junction had 7 bases not matched to a gene; V was cut back by 2 bases and J by 4 bases. Germline CDR1 and CDR2: LGHNA and YNFKEQ. The CDR3 runs 17 residues.

This chain uses TRBV10-3 with TRBJ2-2; D remains ambiguous. Trimming took 8 bases from V and 5 from J, leaving 15 bases between them. Germline-derived CDR1 and CDR2 are ENHRY and SYGVKD. The CDR3 runs to 14 residues. CDR3 nucleotides: TGTGCCATCCTCACTGACGAAGGGACCGGGGAGCTGTTTTTT. It specifies CAILTDEGTGELFF.

The count of this clone is one. The chain employs TRBV6-5 and TRBJ2-3, with no clear D. V lost 8 bases and J lost 6, with 12 bases in between. The CDR3 loop spans 12 amino acids. Germline V gene data show CDR1 as MNHEY and CDR2 as SVGAGI. CDR3: CASSSRPDTQYF. CDR3 nucleotides: TGTGCCAGCTCCTCCCGGCCGGATACGCAGTATTTT.

The J gene is TRBJ1-1, the V gene TRBV30, with 9 bases identical to TRBD1. Germline V gene data show CDR1 as GTSNPN and CDR2 as SVGIG (reference sequence). CDR3 length: 14 residues. V gave up 6 bases and J gave up 3 bases; unmatched junction bases: 8. The CDR3 DNA sequence: TGTGCCTGCAAAACAGGGGGCGAGTACACTGAAGCTTTCTTT. Protein sequence: CACKTGGEYTEAFF.

This chain uses TRBV2 with TRBJ1-2; D is possibly TRBD1 (5 bases). The V end lost 7 bases, the J end lost 6 bases, and 12 bases lay between the germline ends. The CDR3 is 12 residues long. Germline loops: CDR1 SNHLY, CDR2 FYNNEI. The chain's CDR3 is CASKFRGNGYTF. The DNA for the CDR3 is TGTGCCAGCAAGTTTCGGGGGAATGGCTACACCTTC. Supplemented by reference TRBV2 and TRBJ1-2, the full variable domain reads EPEVTQTPSHQVTQMGQEVILRCVPISNHLYFYWYRQILGQKVEFLVSFYNNEISEKSEIFDDQFSVERPDGSNFTLKIRSTKLEDSAMYFCASKFRGNGYTFGSGTRLTVV.

The chain is built from TRBV5-1 and TRBJ1-1, with unresolved D. Trimming removed 4 bases from V and 0 bases from J, with 13 bases in between. Germline lookup yields CDR1 SGHRS and CDR2 YFSETQ. The CDR3 has 15 residues. The CDR3 region has the DNA TGCGCCAGCAGCGCGCGAGAAGTGATGAACACTGAAGCTTTCTTT. Its protein product is CASSAREVMNTEAFF. Full variable domain (remainder filled in from reference TRBV5-1 and TRBJ1-1): KAGVTQTPRYLIKTRGQQVTLSCSPISGHRSVSWYQQTPGQGLQFLFEYFSETQRNKGNFPGRFSGRQFSNSRSEMNVSTLELGDSALYLCASSAREVMNTEAFFGQGTRLTVV.

The chain uses TRBV19 and TRBJ2-7, with D possibly TRBD1 on 5 matching bases. V gave up 5 bases and J gave up 3 bases, with 14 bases separating them. The CDR3 has 14 amino acids. CDR1 is LNHDA and CDR2 is SQIVND in the germline V gene (reference sequence). CDR3 sequence reads: CASSDSHYVYEQYF. The CDR3, as DNA: TGTGCCAGTAGTGACAGCCACTACGTCTACGAGCAGTACTTC.

The CDR3 region has the DNA TGTGCCAGTAGTCCGCTTAGCCACTTAAACAATGAGCAGTTCTTC. It codes for CASSPLSHLNNEQFF. The chain joins TRBV19 to TRBJ2-1; no firm D call. This CDR3 has 15 amino acids. Per germline, CDR1 LNHDA and CDR2 SQIVND (reference sequence). Trimming took 5 bases from V and 5 from J, leaving 16 bases between them.

This rearrangement joins TRBV19 to TRBJ2-1; tentatively, D is TRBD2 (7 bases). CDR3 length: 14 residues. Between the trimmed V and J ends, which lost 8 bases and 7 bases, there was a span of 18 bases. Germline V CDR1 and CDR2: LNHDA, SQIVND (reference sequence). The CDR3, as DNA: TGTGCCAGTCAGGGACAAGCGGGAATAAATGAGCAGTTCTTC. This codes for CASQGQAGINEQFF.

The CDR3 nucleotides are TGCGCCAGCAGCTTGGAGGGGGGCAGCAATCAGCCCCAGCATTTT. Encoded protein: CASSLEGGSNQPQHF. The genes are TRBV5-1 and TRBJ1-5; the D gene is possibly TRBD1 (6 bases). The V end lost 0 bases, the J end lost 1 base, and 8 bases lay between the germline ends. The CDR3 sequence is 15 residues long. Germline V gene data show CDR1 as SGHRS and CDR2 as YFSETQ.

Only one count was recorded for this clone. The genes are TRBV7-6 and TRBJ1-3, with a possible D match to TRBD1 (5 bases). Germline lookup yields CDR1 SGHVS and CDR2 FNYEAQ. This CDR3 has 17 residues. The ends were cut back, 1 base at V and 0 bases at J, with 13 bases in the middle. CDR3 amino acids: CASSLVQGHPSGNTIYF. The DNA of the CDR3 is TGTGCCAGCAGCTTAGTTCAGGGCCACCCCTCTGGAAACACCATATATTTT.

This clone turned up a few times. The chain uses TRBV28 and TRBJ1-1; D possibly corresponds to TRBD1 (6 bases). V shed 7 bases and J shed 11 bases, with 23 bases lying between them. The germline V gene encodes CDR1 MDHEN and CDR2 SYDVKM. The CDR3 sequence is 14 residues long. CDR3 in amino acids: CASTPSGGGRTAFF. CDR3 DNA: TGTGCCAGCACCCCTTCCGGAGGGGGGCGGACGGCTTTCTTT. The whole variable domain, filled in from reference TRBV28 and TRBJ1-1, reads DVKVTQSSRYLVKRTGEKVFLECVQDMDHENMFWYRQDPGLGLRLIYFSYDVKMKEKGDIPEGYSVSREKKERFSLILESASTNQTSMYLCASTPSGGGRTAFFGQGTRLTVV.

This clone was recorded once. The chain recombines TRBV30 with TRBJ2-3; D might be TRBD2 (5 bases). Trimming stripped 4 bases from V and 2 bases from J, with 13 bases between. Germline assignment: CDR1 GTSNPN and CDR2 SVGIG (reference sequence). The CDR3 runs 14 residues. CDR3 sequence reads: CAWTPSSTTDTQYF. CDR3 DNA sequence: TGTGCCTGGACCCCTAGCTCCACCACAGATACGCAGTATTTT.

The gene calls are TRBV27 and TRBJ2-5, with 10 bases fitting TRBD1. Unmatched junction bases numbered 5, after V lost 5 bases and J lost 5 bases. This CDR3 is 14 amino acids long. Germline CDR1 reads MNHEY; CDR2 reads SMNVEV (reference sequence). The CDR3 DNA is TGTGCCAGCAGTCGGACAGGGGGGTCGGAGACCCAGTACTTC. Translating it yields CASSRTGGSETQYF.

This CDR3 is CASSLSGGTDTQYF. The DNA of the CDR3 is TGTGCCAGCAGCCTTAGCGGGGGGACAGATACGCAGTATTTT. This chain links TRBV28 with TRBJ2-3, with 10 positions matching TRBD2. J was trimmed by 3 bases and V by 6 bases; bases with no gene match: 3. CDR1 is MDHEN, CDR2 SYDVKM, per germline. There are 14 residues in the CDR3.

The chain joins TRBV6-1 to TRBJ2-7; D not resolved. The ends were cut back, 2 bases at V and 3 bases at J, with 11 bases in the middle. This CDR3 contains 14 residues. Germline values: CDR1 MNHNS, CDR2 SASEGT. The CDR3 sequence: CASSESGNRYEQYF. The CDR3 DNA is TGTGCCAGCAGTGAATCTGGCAATCGCTACGAGCAGTACTTC.

This sequence joins TRBV28 and TRBJ1-1; perhaps TRBD1 as D (6 bases). CDR1 is MDHEN, CDR2 SYDVKM, per germline. V was trimmed by 3 bases and J by 1 base, leaving 9 bases between them. The CDR3 is 14 residues long. CDR3 bases: TGTGCCAGCAGTTTTGGGGGCCGGAACACTGAAGCTTTCTTT. Translation: CASSFGGRNTEAFF. Looking up the rest from reference TRBV28 and TRBJ1-1 gives the full variable domain: DVKVTQSSRYLVKRTGEKVFLECVQDMDHENMFWYRQDPGLGLRLIYFSYDVKMKEKGDIPEGYSVSREKKERFSLILESASTNQTSMYLCASSFGGRNTEAFFGQGTRLTVV.

This rearrangement joins TRBV30 to TRBJ1-5; 8 nucleotides line up with TRBD1. With V trimmed by 0 bases and J by 5 bases, 9 bases remained unmatched. This CDR3 spans 16 amino acids. Germline V gene lookup returns CDR1 GTSNPN and CDR2 SVGIG (reference sequence). The chain's CDR3 is CAWSVLDRGYDQPQHF. In nucleotides, the CDR3 is TGTGCCTGGAGTGTACTTGACAGGGGTTACGATCAGCCCCAGCATTTT.

The chain is built from TRBV5-5 and TRBJ2-3; D unclear. The germline V gene has CDR1 SGHKS and CDR2 YYEKEE (reference sequence). The CDR3 sequence is 14 residues long. V lost 2 bases and J lost 6, with 13 bases in between. The CDR3 protein is CASSFSGSPDTQYF. In nucleotides, the CDR3 is TGTGCCAGCAGCTTTTCCGGGTCGCCGGATACGCAGTATTTT.

The chain has TRBV27 and TRBJ2-7; 14 nucleotides line up with TRBD2. From germline, CDR1 is MNHEY and CDR2 SMNVEV (reference sequence). The CDR3 covers 16 residues. V was pared by 6 bases and J by 0 bases, with 4 bases of the junction left unmatched. CDR3 sequence (DNA): TGTGCCAGCAGCCGACTAGCGGGAGGGGGCTCCTACGAGCAGTACTTC. Translated, it gives CASSRLAGGGSYEQYF.

This clone appeared a few times. This chain links TRBV27 with TRBJ1-2, with D hard to call. CDR3 length: 12 residues. The germline V gene encodes CDR1 MNHEY and CDR2 SMNVEV (reference sequence). V was clipped by 6 bases and J by 8 bases, with 13 bases between them. This CDR3 reads CASRTGPEGYTF. The DNA of the CDR3 is TGTGCCAGCAGAACCGGGCCCGAGGGCTACACCTTC.

The V and J genes are TRBV18 and TRBJ2-7, with 9 bases fitting TRBD2. The CDR3 has 15 amino acids. The germline V gene encodes CDR1 KGHSH and CDR2 LQKENI. V lost 2 bases and J lost 6; bases outside the gene matches: 8. The CDR3 region is CASSPFAGGSAEQYF. The CDR3 nucleotides read TGTGCCAGCTCACCATTCGCGGGAGGGTCGGCCGAGCAGTACTTC.

The CDR3 loop reads CASSWADNSPLHF. Written as DNA, the CDR3 is TGTGCCAGCAGCTGGGCAGATAATTCACCCCTCCACTTT. The V call is TRBV6-5, the J call TRBJ1-6; D gene uncertain. This CDR3 has 13 amino acids. Germline V gene sequence: CDR1 MNHEY, CDR2 SVGAGI. The V and J ends lost 6 bases and 5 bases respectively, with 8 bases between them.

V gene TRBV7-9 combines with J gene TRBJ2-5; 9 nucleotides match TRBD1. The closer fit of TRBJ2-7 to the DNA end suggests the J call may be wrong. This CDR3 region has 15 residues. Germline CDR1 is SEHNR and CDR2 is FQNEAQ (reference sequence). For the CDR3, the DNA is TGTGCCAGCAGCTTTCTGAGACAGGGGGCCTACGAGCAGTACTTC. This codes for CASSFLRQGAYEQYF.

The gene calls are TRBV5-1 and TRBJ2-4; perhaps TRBD1 as D (6 bases). V lost 4 bases, J lost 2 bases, and 10 bases lay in between. CDR3 length equals 14 residues. Germline CDR1 SGHRS, CDR2 YFSETQ. In nucleotides, the CDR3 is TGCGCCAGCAGCCCCGGGACAACCAAAAACATTCAGTACTTC. Translating gives CASSPGTTKNIQYF.